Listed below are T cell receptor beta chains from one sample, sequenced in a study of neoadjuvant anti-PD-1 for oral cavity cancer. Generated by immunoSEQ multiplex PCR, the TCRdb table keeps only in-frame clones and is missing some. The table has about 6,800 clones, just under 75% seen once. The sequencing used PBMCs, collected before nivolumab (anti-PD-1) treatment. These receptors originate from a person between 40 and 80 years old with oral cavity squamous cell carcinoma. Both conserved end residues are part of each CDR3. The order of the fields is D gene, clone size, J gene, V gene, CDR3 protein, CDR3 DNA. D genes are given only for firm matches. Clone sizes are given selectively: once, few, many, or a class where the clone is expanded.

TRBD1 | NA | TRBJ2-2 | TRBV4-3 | CASSPQTGPGELFF | TGCGCCAGCAGCCCCCAGACAGGGCCCGGGGAGCTGTTTTTT
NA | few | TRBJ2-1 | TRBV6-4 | CASSDSDNNEQFF | TGTGCCAGCAGTGACTCGGACAACAATGAGCAGTTCTTC
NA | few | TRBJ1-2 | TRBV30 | CAWSPRGNYGYTF | TGTGCCTGGAGCCCCAGGGGAAACTATGGCTACACCTTC
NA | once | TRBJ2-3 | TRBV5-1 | CASSLSDTQYF | TGCGCCAGCAGCTTGTCTGATACGCAGTATTTT
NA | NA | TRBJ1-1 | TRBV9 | CASGVVGGLAAEAFF | TGTGCCAGCGGCGTAGTTGGGGGGCTAGCGGCGGAAGCTTTCTTT
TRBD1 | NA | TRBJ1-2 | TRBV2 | CASSDRGLGYTF | TGTGCCAGCAGTGACAGGGGGCTAGGCTACACCTTC
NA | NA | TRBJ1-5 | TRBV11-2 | CASSLDGAGNQPQHF | TGTGCCAGCAGCTTAGATGGGGCCGGCAATCAGCCCCAGCATTTT
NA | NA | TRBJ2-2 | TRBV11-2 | CASSLGGIANTGELFF | TGTGCCAGCAGCTTAGGCGGCATTGCGAACACCGGGGAGCTGTTTTTT
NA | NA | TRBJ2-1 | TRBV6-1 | CASSADAYNEQFF | TGTGCCAGCAGTGCGGACGCCTACAATGAGCAGTTCTTC
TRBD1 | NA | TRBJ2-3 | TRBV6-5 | CASRGGQGAGMQYF | TGTGCCAGCAGGGGTGGACAGGGGGCTGGTATGCAGTATTTT
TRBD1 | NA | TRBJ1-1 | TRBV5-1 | CASSVDRAWEAFF | TGCGCCAGCAGCGTGGACAGGGCGTGGGAAGCTTTCTTT
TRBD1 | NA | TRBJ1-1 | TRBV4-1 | CASSRAGGGGNTEAFF | TGCGCCAGCAGCCGAGCAGGGGGAGGTGGGAACACTGAAGCTTTCTTT
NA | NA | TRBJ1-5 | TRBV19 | CASKFAGRDSNQPQHF | TGTGCCAGTAAGTTTGCAGGGCGGGATAGCAATCAGCCCCAGCATTTT
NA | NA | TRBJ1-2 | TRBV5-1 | CASSSRTDNYGYTF | TGCGCCAGCAGCTCTAGGACGGATAACTATGGCTACACCTTC
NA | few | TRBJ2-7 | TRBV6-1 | CASTPRVVNEQYF | TGTGCCAGCACCCCGAGAGTTGTAAACGAGCAGTACTTC
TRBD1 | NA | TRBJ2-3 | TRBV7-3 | CASGYTGDPSTDTQYF | TGTGCCAGCGGATACACAGGGGACCCTAGCACAGATACGCAGTATTTT
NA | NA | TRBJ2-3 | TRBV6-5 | CASSNSQGAGADTQYF | TGTGCCAGCAGTAACTCGCAGGGGGCGGGGGCAGATACGCAGTATTTT
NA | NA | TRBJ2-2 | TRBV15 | CATSRDLTGRNTGELFF | TGTGCCACCAGCAGAGATTTAACGGGGAGAAACACCGGGGAGCTGTTTTTT
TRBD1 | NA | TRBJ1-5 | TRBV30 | CAYKNRGHGPQHF | TGTGCATATAAGAACAGGGGGCACGGGCCCCAGCATTTT
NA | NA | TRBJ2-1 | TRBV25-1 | CASSEYGLGAFNEQFF | TGTGCCAGCAGTGAATACGGCCTGGGGGCCTTCAATGAGCAGTTCTTC
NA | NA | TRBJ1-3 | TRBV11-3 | CASSFDRGNTIYF | TGTGCCAGCAGCTTCGACAGGGGAAACACCATATATTTT
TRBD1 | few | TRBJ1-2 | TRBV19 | CASSTDRGNYGYTF | TGTGCCAGTAGTACGGACAGGGGCAACTATGGCTACACCTTC
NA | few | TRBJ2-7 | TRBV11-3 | CASSLDNAYEQYF | TGTGCCAGCAGCTTAGACAACGCCTACGAGCAGTACTTC
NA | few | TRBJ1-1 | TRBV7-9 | CASTLPGTSHNTEAFF | TGTGCCAGCACTCTCCCGGGGACAAGTCATAACACTGAAGCTTTCTTT
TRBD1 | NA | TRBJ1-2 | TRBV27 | CASRRTTGNDYGYTF | TGTGCCAGCAGACGGACGACAGGGAACGATTATGGCTACACCTTC